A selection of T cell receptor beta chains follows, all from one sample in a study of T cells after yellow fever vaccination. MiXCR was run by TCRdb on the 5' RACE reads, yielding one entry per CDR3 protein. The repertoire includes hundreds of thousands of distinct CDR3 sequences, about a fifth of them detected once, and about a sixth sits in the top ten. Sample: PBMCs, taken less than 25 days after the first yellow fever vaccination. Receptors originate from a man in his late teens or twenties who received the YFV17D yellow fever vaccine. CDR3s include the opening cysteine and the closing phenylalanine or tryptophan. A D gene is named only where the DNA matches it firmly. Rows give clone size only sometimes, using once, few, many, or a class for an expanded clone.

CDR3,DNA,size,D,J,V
CASSTRWTGDYGYTF,TGTGCCAGCAGCACTAGGTGGACAGGTGATTATGGCTACACCTTC,-,TRBD1,TRBJ1-2,TRBV7-9
CASSLFQPDTQYF,TGCGCCAGCAGCTTGTTCCAGCCAGATACGCAGTATTTT,many,-,TRBJ2-3,TRBV5-1
CASRQGQLYEQYF,TGTGCCAGCAGGCAGGGACAGCTCTACGAGCAGTACTTC,-,TRBD1,TRBJ2-7,TRBV6-1
CASIGGGRTGNTEAFF,TGTGCCAGCATCGGCGGGGGTAGGACGGGGAACACTGAAGCTTTCTTT,-,-,TRBJ1-1,TRBV5-5
CATSDSGGASTDTQYF,TGTGCCACCAGTGATAGCGGGGGGGCTAGCACAGATACGCAGTATTTT,-,TRBD2,TRBJ2-3,TRBV24-1
CASSPTGTGGSYEQYF,TGTGCCAGCAGTCCTACCGGGACAGGAGGCTCCTACGAGCAGTACTTC,-,TRBD1,TRBJ2-7,TRBV6-2/TRBV6-3
CSVGGAMTGELFF,TGCAGCGTTGGGGGGGCTATGACCGGGGAGCTGTTTTTT,few,-,TRBJ2-2,TRBV29-1
CASSLVGTGYQAFF,TGTGCCAGCAGCTTGGTTGGGACAGGGTATCAAGCTTTCTTT,-,TRBD1,TRBJ1-1,TRBV5-4
CSATPGGDTEAFF,TGCAGTGCTACCCCCGGCGGTGACACTGAAGCTTTCTTT,-,-,TRBJ1-1,TRBV20-1
CASSPGSGEETQYF,TGTGCCAGCAGCCCAGGAAGCGGGGAAGAGACCCAGTACTTC,-,TRBD2,TRBJ2-5,TRBV7-9
CASSWGSQGTQYF,TGCGCCAGCAGCTGGGGTTCACAGGGTACGCAGTATTTT,-,-,TRBJ2-3,TRBV5-1
CASSLGGTWGVYEQYF,TGTGCCAGCAGCCTGGGCGGTACATGGGGAGTCTACGAGCAGTACTTC,-,-,TRBJ2-7,TRBV5-4
CASRGARTRNYAPGRGETQYF,TGTGCCAGCCGGGGGGCACGGACACGGAACTATGCCCCGGGCCGAGGAGAGACCCAGTACTTC,-,-,TRBJ2-5,TRBV6-4
CASEPPGQETQYF,TGTGCCAGCGAACCTCCGGGGCAAGAGACCCAGTACTTC,-,-,TRBJ2-5,TRBV5-4
CASSLEGFGYTF,TGTGCCAGCAGCCTAGAAGGGTTTGGCTACACCTTC,-,-,TRBJ1-2,TRBV7-9
CSAGGGRTQETQYF,TGCAGTGCTGGGGGGGGGCGGACTCAAGAGACCCAGTACTTC,-,-,TRBJ2-5,TRBV20-1
CASSLASGIKEAFF,TGTGCCAGCAGCTTAGCTTCAGGGATTAAAGAAGCTTTCTTT,-,-,TRBJ1-1,TRBV7-2
CASEFGGGSPLHF,TGCGCCAGCGAGTTCGGGGGTGGTTCACCCCTCCACTTT,few,-,TRBJ1-6,TRBV5-1
CSAKFSWGSGGIYNEQFF,TGCAGTGCTAAATTCTCCTGGGGTAGCGGGGGGATTTACAATGAGCAGTTCTTC,-,TRBD2,TRBJ2-1,TRBV20-1
CASSPEGWSYGYTF,TGTGCCAGCAGCCCCGAGGGGTGGTCCTATGGCTACACCTTC,-,-,TRBJ1-2,TRBV7-8
CSARGQHQTQYF,TGCAGTGCTAGAGGCCAGCATCAGACCCAGTACTTC,many,-,TRBJ2-5,TRBV20-1
CASSPDLRGSSYEQYF,TGTGCCAGCAGTCCCGACCTCAGGGGTAGCTCCTACGAGCAGTACTTC,-,-,TRBJ2-7,TRBV27
CASSLAGGGMNTEAFF,TGCGCCAGCAGCTTGGCCGGGGGTGGGATGAACACTGAAGCTTTCTTT,few,-,TRBJ1-1,TRBV5-1
CSVEVDSNYGYTF,TGCAGCGTTGAAGTTGACAGTAACTATGGCTACACCTTC,few,-,TRBJ1-2,TRBV29-1
CASSLHQGDTGELFF,TGTGCCAGCAGCTTACATCAGGGGGACACCGGGGAGCTGTTTTTT,-,TRBD1,TRBJ2-2,TRBV7-9
CASSADRDRPYNEQFF,TGTGCCAGCAGCGCTGACCGGGACAGGCCCTACAATGAGCAGTTCTTC,-,TRBD1,TRBJ2-1,TRBV9
CASVPGQGNSPLHF,TGTGCCAGTGTCCCCGGACAGGGTAATTCACCCCTCCACTTT,-,TRBD1,TRBJ1-6,TRBV19
CASSLVLGQASPLHF,TGTGCCAGCAGCTTAGTTCTCGGACAGGCTTCACCCCTCCACTTT,-,TRBD1,TRBJ1-6,TRBV7-2
CASSQERNSYNEQFF,TGCGCCAGCAGCCAAGAAAGAAACTCCTACAATGAGCAGTTCTTC,-,-,TRBJ2-1,TRBV4-3
CASMSEGPHNTDTQYF,TGTGCCAGCATGAGTGAGGGCCCTCACAACACAGATACGCAGTATTTT,few,-,TRBJ2-3,TRBV6-1
CASTTRGAYGTDTQYF,TGTGCCAGCACTACAAGAGGGGCGTATGGCACAGATACGCAGTATTTT,once,-,TRBJ2-3,TRBV6-2/TRBV6-3
CASSQDDATAKQTQYF,TGTGCCAGCAGCCAAGATGACGCGACGGCCAAGCAGACCCAGTACTTC,-,-,TRBJ2-5,TRBV14
CASSLAPEGNSPLHF,TGTGCCAGCAGCTTAGCGCCGGAGGGGAATTCACCCCTCCACTTT,few,-,TRBJ1-6,TRBV7-9
CASTLGQEEAFF,TGTGCCAGCACTTTAGGACAGGAAGAAGCTTTCTTT,few,TRBD1,TRBJ1-1,TRBV6-6
CAISEPNQPQHF,TGTGCCATCAGTGAGCCTAATCAGCCCCAGCATTTT,-,-,TRBJ1-5,TRBV10-3
CASSLGVDSGGNEQFF,TGCGCCAGCAGCTTGGGAGTGGACTCCGGGGGGAATGAGCAGTTCTTC,few,TRBD2,TRBJ2-1,TRBV5-1
CASSSGFSYEQYF,TGTGCCAGCAGCTCCGGCTTTTCCTACGAGCAGTACTTC,-,-,TRBJ2-7,TRBV7-2
CASSADQAWGYTGELFF,TGCGCCAGCAGCGCGGACCAGGCGTGGGGATACACCGGGGAGCTGTTTTTT,-,-,TRBJ2-2,TRBV5-1
CASNGGSQPQHF,TGTGCCAGCAACGGGGGGAGTCAGCCCCAGCATTTT,few,-,TRBJ1-5,TRBV12-3/TRBV12-4
CATRPFRVYEQYF,TGTGCCACCAGACCGTTCAGGGTCTACGAGCAGTACTTC,-,-,TRBJ2-7,TRBV24-1
CSASPPGPGEQYF,TGCAGTGCTAGCCCCCCTGGCCCTGGTGAGCAGTATTTT,few,-,TRBJ2-3,TRBV20-1
CASSPSGQGAGGYTF,TGTGCCAGCTCACCCAGTGGACAGGGGGCCGGCGGCTACACCTTC,-,TRBD1,TRBJ1-2,TRBV18
CASSALLAGGLTQYF,TGTGCCAGCAGTGCCCTGCTAGCGGGGGGGCTGACCCAGTACTTC,-,TRBD2,TRBJ2-5,TRBV25-1
CASRTQAQGNKAGELFF,TGTGCCAGCAGGACCCAGGCACAGGGAAACAAGGCCGGGGAGCTGTTTTTT,few,-,TRBJ2-2,TRBV12-3/TRBV12-4